These T cell receptor beta chains were read from a single sample in a study of cytomegalovirus exposure and HLA in healthy donors. Generated by immunoSEQ multiplex PCR, the TCRdb table keeps only in-frame clones and is missing some. The sample contains 100,000 to 150,000 clones, about 79% of which appear only once. Sample: PBMCs. Receptors were obtained from a man between 45 and 60 years old in good health and CMV-seronegative. Each CDR3 is given with its conserved first and last residue. The D gene is left open where the match is weak. Rows may omit the clone size; those that give it use once, few, many or a size class.

>.|TRBD1|TRBJ2-4|TRBV29-1
CSVLRDRDSIQYF
TGCAGCGTCCTCCGGGACAGGGATAGCATTCAGTACTTC
>.|TRBD2|TRBJ2-1|TRBV5-6
CASSFFAGAYNEQFF
TGTGCCAGCAGCTTCTTCGCGGGGGCCTACAATGAGCAGTTCTTC
>.|TRBD2|TRBJ2-2|TRBV5-1
CASSLAGNTGELFF
TGCGCCAGCTCACTAGCGGGGAACACCGGGGAGCTGTTTTTT
>.|TRBD2|TRBJ2-7|TRBV6-5
CASRNGGAYEQYF
TGTGCCAGCCGAAACGGGGGGGCCTACGAGCAGTACTTC
>.|.|TRBJ2-6|TRBV15
CATSSHRGSGANVLTF
TGTGCCACCAGCAGTCATAGAGGCTCTGGGGCCAACGTCCTGACTTTC
>.|.|TRBJ2-6|TRBV19
CASSITGSGANVLTF
TGTGCCAGTAGTATCACTGGCTCTGGGGCCAACGTCCTGACTTTC
>.|.|TRBJ1-6|TRBV7-9
CASSSSDGVGNSPLHF
TGTGCCAGCAGCTCTTCGGATGGAGTCGGAAATTCACCCCTCCACTTT
>few|.|TRBJ1-4|TRBV6-1
CATQRQARFNEKLFF
TGTGCCACCCAAAGACAGGCCCGCTTTAATGAAAAACTGTTTTTT
>.|.|TRBJ1-2|TRBV30
CAWSFRGGYTF
TGTGCCTGGAGTTTCCGGGGGGGCTACACCTTC
>.|.|TRBJ2-2|TRBV4-2
CASSRRDTGELFF
TGTGCCAGCAGCCGACGGGACACCGGGGAGCTGTTTTTT
>.|.|TRBJ2-3|TRBV4-1
CASSQVSTDTQYF
TGCGCCAGCAGCCAAGTAAGCACAGATACGCAGTATTTT
>.|.|TRBJ2-5|TRBV5-1
CASSQVQETQYF
TGCGCCAGCAGCCAGGTACAAGAGACCCAGTACTTC
>few|.|TRBJ1-2|TRBV5-1
CASSLEARDYGYTF
TGCGCCAGCAGCTTGGAGGCGAGGGACTATGGCTACACCTTC
>.|.|TRBJ1-3|TRBV5-4
CASSLDRRYGNTIYF
TGTGCCAGCAGCTTGGACAGGCGGTATGGAAACACCATATATTTT
>once|TRBD1|TRBJ2-4|TRBV19
CASSWTAGQGAHLAKNIQYF
TGTGCCAGTAGTTGGACTGCGGGACAGGGGGCCCATCTAGCCAAAAACATTCAGTACTTC
>.|TRBD1|TRBJ1-3|TRBV4-3
CATRKPGTGWKVRNTIYF
TGCGCCACCAGGAAGCCAGGGACAGGATGGAAGGTGAGAAACACCATATATTTT
>.|.|TRBJ2-7|TRBV7-2
CASSHYTRAYEQYF
TGTGCCAGCAGCCACTACACCCGGGCCTACGAGCAGTACTTC
>.|.|TRBJ1-1|TRBV5-4
CASSSQIRGRTEAFF
TGTGCCAGCAGCTCTCAGATCAGGGGAAGGACTGAAGCTTTCTTT
>.|TRBD1|TRBJ2-5|TRBV19
CASSNRQGVMSGTQYF
TGTGCCAGTAGCAATCGACAGGGGGTGATGAGCGGGACCCAGTACTTC
>.|TRBD2|TRBJ2-3|TRBV2
CASSDPFSGVETDTQYF
TGTGCCAGCAGTGATCCTTTTAGCGGGGTGGAGACAGATACGCAGTATTTT
>.|TRBD1|TRBJ2-1|TRBV9
CASSVGTGIEQFF
TGTGCCAGCAGCGTAGGGACAGGGATAGAGCAGTTCTTC
>.|TRBD1|TRBJ2-5|TRBV27
CASRGQGQETQYF
TGTGCCAGCAGGGGACAGGGCCAAGAGACCCAGTACTTC
>.|.|TRBJ2-6|TRBV6-5
CASSSPQLSGANVLTF
TGTGCCAGCAGTTCCCCTCAGTTGTCTGGGGCCAACGTCCTGACTTTC
>once|.|TRBJ2-7|TRBV6-5
CASTVAGGATYEQYF
TGTGCCAGCACTGTAGCTGGGGGGGCCACCTACGAGCAGTACTTC
>.|.|TRBJ1-1|TRBV7-9
CASSPEWQGEAFF
TGTGCCAGCAGCCCCGAGTGGCAGGGCGAAGCTTTCTTT
>.|.|TRBJ2-7|TRBV7-9
CASRGADSGGQYF
TGTGCCAGTAGAGGTGCGGATTCCGGCGGGCAGTACTTC
>.|.|TRBJ2-7|TRBV19
CASSIGGSYEQYF
TGTGCCAGTAGTATAGGAGGTTCCTACGAGCAGTACTTC